The TCR beta chain described here comes from a study of T-cell reconstitution after alpha-beta-depleted transplantation in children. The sample holds a few counts of this clonotype. Unmatched junction bases numbered 9, after V lost 6 bases and J lost 2 bases. CDR3 size: 16 residues. Unique molecular identifiers featured in how the TCRbeta library was prepared. From the PCR reads, TCRdb called clonotypes with MiXCR, one entry per CDR3 protein. The sample contains 600,000 to 700,000 distinct CDR3 sequences, approximately 17% of which appear only once. The material sequenced was PBMCs from the stem cell graft donor, taken from the stem cell graft. The receptor was isolated from a human donor who donated a stem cell graft to a child with acute myeloid leukemia. V and J are TRBV12-3 or TRBV12-4 and TRBJ2-1, with 8 bases fitting TRBD1. CDR3 region: CASSSRQGTTYNEQFF. The CDR3 DNA is TGTGCCAGCAGCTCCAGACAGGGGACGACCTACAATGAGCAGTTCTTC.